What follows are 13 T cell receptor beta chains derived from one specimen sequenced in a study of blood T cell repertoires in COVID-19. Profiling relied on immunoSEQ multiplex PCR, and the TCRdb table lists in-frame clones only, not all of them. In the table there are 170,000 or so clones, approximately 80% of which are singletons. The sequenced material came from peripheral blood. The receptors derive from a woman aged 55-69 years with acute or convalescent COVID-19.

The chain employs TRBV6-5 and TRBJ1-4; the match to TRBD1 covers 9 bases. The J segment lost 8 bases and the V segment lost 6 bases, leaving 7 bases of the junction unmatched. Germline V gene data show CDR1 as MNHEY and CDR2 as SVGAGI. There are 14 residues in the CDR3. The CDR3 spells CASSSTGTGEKLFF. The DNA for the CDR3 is TGTGCCAGCAGCTCAACAGGGACAGGGGAAAAACTGTTTTTT.

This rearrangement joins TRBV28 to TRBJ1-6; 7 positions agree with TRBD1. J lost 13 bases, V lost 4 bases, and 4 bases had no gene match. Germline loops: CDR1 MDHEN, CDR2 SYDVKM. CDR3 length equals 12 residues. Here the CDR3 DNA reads TGTGCCAGCAGTTCACAGGGGACTCCCCTCCACTTT. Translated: CASSSQGTPLHF.

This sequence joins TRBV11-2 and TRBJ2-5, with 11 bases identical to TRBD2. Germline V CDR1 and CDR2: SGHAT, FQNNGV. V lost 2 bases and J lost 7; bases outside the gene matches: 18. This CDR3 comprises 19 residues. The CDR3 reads CASSLFFREIAGGPGTQYF. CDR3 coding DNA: TGTGCCAGCAGCTTATTTTTCCGGGAAATAGCGGGGGGGCCGGGGACCCAGTACTTC.

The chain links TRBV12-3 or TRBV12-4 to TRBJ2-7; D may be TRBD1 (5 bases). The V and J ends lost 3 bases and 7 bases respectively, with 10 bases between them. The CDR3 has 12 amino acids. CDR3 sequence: CASSFAQGEQYF. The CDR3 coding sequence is TGTGCCAGCAGTTTTGCGCAGGGAGAGCAGTACTTC.

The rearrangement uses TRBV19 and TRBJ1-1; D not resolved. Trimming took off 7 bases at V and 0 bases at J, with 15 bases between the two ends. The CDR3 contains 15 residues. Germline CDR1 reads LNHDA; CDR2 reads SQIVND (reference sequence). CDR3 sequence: CASNHRGTMNTEAFF. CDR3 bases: TGTGCCAGTAATCACCGGGGTACAATGAACACTGAAGCTTTCTTT.

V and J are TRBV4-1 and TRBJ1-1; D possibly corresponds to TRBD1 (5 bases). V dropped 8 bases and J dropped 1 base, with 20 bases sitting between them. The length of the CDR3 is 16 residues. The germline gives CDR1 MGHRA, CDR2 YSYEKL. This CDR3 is CASHPYLGTTNTEAFF. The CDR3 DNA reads TGCGCCAGCCATCCTTACCTCGGGACTACGAACACTGAAGCTTTCTTT.

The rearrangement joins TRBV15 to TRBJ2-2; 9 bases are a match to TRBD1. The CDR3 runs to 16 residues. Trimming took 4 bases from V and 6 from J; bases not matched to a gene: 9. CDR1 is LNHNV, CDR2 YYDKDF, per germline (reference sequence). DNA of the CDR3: TGTGCCACCAGCAAAGAAGCACAGGGGGCCCCCGGGGAGCTGTTTTTT. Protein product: CATSKEAQGAPGELFF.

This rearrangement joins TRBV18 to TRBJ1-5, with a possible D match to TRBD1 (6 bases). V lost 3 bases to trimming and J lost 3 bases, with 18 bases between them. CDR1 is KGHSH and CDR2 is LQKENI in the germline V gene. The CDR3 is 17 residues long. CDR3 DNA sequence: TGTGCCAGCTCACCCGGACTCTGGGGGGGCCCCAATCAGCCCCAGCATTTT. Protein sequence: CASSPGLWGGPNQPQHF.

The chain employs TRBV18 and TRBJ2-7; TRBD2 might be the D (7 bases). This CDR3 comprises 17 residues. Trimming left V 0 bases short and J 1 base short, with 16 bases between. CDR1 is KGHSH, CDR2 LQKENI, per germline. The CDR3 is CASSPPSGGAWSYEQYF. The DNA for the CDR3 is TGTGCCAGCTCACCACCAAGTGGGGGGGCCTGGTCCTACGAGCAGTACTTC. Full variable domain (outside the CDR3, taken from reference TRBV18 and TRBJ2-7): NAGVMQNPRHLVRRRGQEARLRCSPMKGHSHVYWYRQLPEEGLKFMVYLQKENIIDESGMPKERFSAEFPKEGPSILRIQQVVRGDSAAYFCASSPPSGGAWSYEQYFGPGTRLTVT.

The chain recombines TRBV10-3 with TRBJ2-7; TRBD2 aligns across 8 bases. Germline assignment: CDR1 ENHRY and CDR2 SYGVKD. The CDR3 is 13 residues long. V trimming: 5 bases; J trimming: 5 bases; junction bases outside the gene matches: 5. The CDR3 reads CAISFPGGNEQYF. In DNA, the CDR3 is TGTGCCATCAGTTTCCCGGGGGGGAACGAGCAGTACTTC.

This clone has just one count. The CDR3 DNA follows: TGTGCCACGACGCGGGACGGCCGATATGGCTACACCTTC. It encodes CATTRDGRYGYTF. V and J are TRBV6-5 and TRBJ1-2, with TRBD1 as a possible D gene (5 bases). Trimming shortened V by 10 bases and J by 5 bases, and 17 bases separated the two germline ends. The CDR3 extends over 13 amino acids. The germline CDR1 and CDR2 sequences are MNHEY and SVGAGI.

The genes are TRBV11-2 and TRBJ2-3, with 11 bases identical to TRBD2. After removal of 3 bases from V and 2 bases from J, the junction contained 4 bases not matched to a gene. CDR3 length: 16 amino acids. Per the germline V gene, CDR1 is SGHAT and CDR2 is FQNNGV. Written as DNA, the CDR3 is TGTGCCAGCAGCTTGCGTAGCGGGGGGGACACAGATACGCAGTATTTT. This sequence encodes CASSLRSGGDTDTQYF.

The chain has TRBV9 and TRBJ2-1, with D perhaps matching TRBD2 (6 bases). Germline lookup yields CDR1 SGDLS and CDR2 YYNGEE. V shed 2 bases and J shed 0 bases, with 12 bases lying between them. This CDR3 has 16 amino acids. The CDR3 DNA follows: TGTGCCAGCAGCGTCTCTAGCGTGAGCTCCTACAATGAGCAGTTCTTC. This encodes CASSVSSVSSYNEQFF.